These T cell receptor beta chains were read from a single sample in a study of blood T cell repertoires in COVID-19. Some clones are missing from TCRdb's copy, which holds only in-frame ones; the method was immunoSEQ multiplex PCR. The table has around 430,000 clones, 88% seen once. Sequencing was done on a sample of peripheral blood. The receptors were sampled from a woman in her forties or fifties with COVID-19, enrolled during active disease. CDR3s include the opening cysteine and the closing phenylalanine or tryptophan. The D gene is left open where the match is weak. A row's size may be missing; if present it is once, few, many or a size class.

NA	NA	TRBV6-5	TRBJ1-4	TGTGCCAGCAACCACCAGTTTGGAACTAATGAAAAACTGTTTTTT	CASNHQFGTNEKLFF
TRBD1	NA	TRBV12-5	TRBJ2-7	TGTGCTAGTGCCTGGGGACAGGGGGCCTACGAGCAGTACTTC	CASAWGQGAYEQYF
NA	NA	TRBV6-5	TRBJ1-5	TGTGCCAGCAGAGACACAGGGAGTGATCAGCCCCAGCATTTT	CASRDTGSDQPQHF
NA	NA	TRBV28	TRBJ2-1	TGTGCCAGCAGTTTATCGTGGCGGGGCCTGGAGGAGCAGTTCTTC	CASSLSWRGLEEQFF
TRBD2	NA	TRBV11-3	TRBJ2-1	TGTGCCAGCAGCCCCCGAAGCGGGGGAGGCTCCTACAATGAGCAGTTCTTC	CASSPRSGGGSYNEQFF
NA	NA	TRBV11-2	TRBJ2-3	TGTGCCAGCGGAGCGGCTAGCACAGATACGCAGTATTTT	CASGAASTDTQYF
NA	NA	TRBV13	TRBJ2-7	TGTGCCAGCAGTTCCGCGGCCCGGGTGAGCTCCTACGAGCAGTACTTC	CASSSAARVSSYEQYF
NA	NA	TRBV7-2	TRBJ2-7	TGTGCCAGCAGCCCGTACGTGGCCCCCTACGAGCAGTACTTC	CASSPYVAPYEQYF
TRBD2	NA	TRBV11-2	TRBJ2-3	TGTGCCAGCAGCTTTAGCGGGGAAGGCACAGATACGCAGTATTTT	CASSFSGEGTDTQYF
NA	NA	TRBV19	TRBJ1-1	TGTGCCAGCTCTCAGGGTGGGGGCATGAACACTGAAGCTTTCTTT	CASSQGGGMNTEAFF
TRBD1	once	TRBV10-3	TRBJ1-2	TGTGCCACAAAAGGCCGGGACAGCCGGCCTAGTGACTATGGCTACACCTTC	CATKGRDSRPSDYGYTF
NA	NA	TRBV19	TRBJ1-5	TGTGCCAGTAGCCTGGGCCCCTTGCGAAATCAGCCCCAGCATTTT	CASSLGPLRNQPQHF
NA	NA	TRBV24-1	TRBJ2-3	TGTGCCACCAGTGATCCACAGGGAGATACGCAGTATTTT	CATSDPQGDTQYF
NA	NA	TRBV12-3/TRBV12-4	TRBJ1-5	TGTGCCAGCAGCCCCTCACTGAATCAGCCCCAGCATTTT	CASSPSLNQPQHF
TRBD2	NA	TRBV9	TRBJ2-1	TGTGCCAGCAGCGTAGGAATCCAGCGGGGATACAATGAGCAGTTCTTC	CASSVGIQRGYNEQFF
TRBD1	NA	TRBV6-1	TRBJ2-3	TGTGCCAGCAGTGACAGGGACAGGTTCACAGATACGCAGTATTTT	CASSDRDRFTDTQYF
NA	NA	TRBV6-2/TRBV6-3	TRBJ2-5	TGTGCCAGCAGTTCTGTGGCCACGGGGGAGACCCAGTACTTC	CASSSVATGETQYF
NA	NA	TRBV21-1	TRBJ2-3	TGTGCCAGCAGCAAATCCCCCGGTTGCACAGATACGCAGTATTTT	CASSKSPGCTDTQYF
NA	NA	TRBV27	TRBJ2-4	TGTGCCAGCAGCTCAAGCCGCAGGGGATTAAGAATTGAAAACATTCAGTACTTC	CASSSSRRGLRIENIQYF
TRBD1	once	TRBV5-3	TRBJ2-2	TGTGCCAGAAGACGACAGGGGACTTTAACGAACACCGGGGAGCTGTTTTTT	CARRRQGTLTNTGELFF
NA	NA	TRBV5-1	TRBJ2-2	TGCGCCAGCAGCTTGGCCCCTAGGGCAGGGGCCACCGGGGAGCTGTTTTTT	CASSLAPRAGATGELFF
NA	NA	TRBV7-9	TRBJ1-1	TGTGCAATAAAGAGGGAGGGCACGAACACTGAAGCTTTCTTT	CAIKREGTNTEAFF
NA	NA	TRBV30	TRBJ2-7	TGTGCCTGGAGAAGAGGGCCTGGGGAGCAGTACTTC	CAWRRGPGEQYF
NA	NA	TRBV7-9	TRBJ1-4	TGTGCCAGCAGCTTGGGACCGGGACTCCTCTCACCACTGTTTTTT	CASSLGPGLLSPLFF
NA	NA	TRBV6-5	TRBJ2-7	TGTGCCAGCAACCAATTCGGGGGGCTTGACGAGCAGTACTTC	CASNQFGGLDEQYF
NA	NA	TRBV28	TRBJ1-5	TGTGCCAGCTCAGGGGAAGGTCAGCCCCAGCATTTT	CASSGEGQPQHF
TRBD1	few	TRBV11-2	TRBJ1-1	TGTGCCAGCAGCTTAGATGGGACAGGGAGGGCTTTCTTT	CASSLDGTGRAFF
NA	NA	TRBV2	TRBJ2-7	TGTGCCAGCAAGCCCGGGGGTGGCAACGAGCAGTACTTC	CASKPGGGNEQYF
TRBD2	NA	TRBV7-2	TRBJ2-3	TGTGCCAGCAGCTTAGGCGGGGGGGACACAGATACGCAGTATTTT	CASSLGGGDTDTQYF
NA	NA	TRBV5-6	TRBJ2-2	TGTGCCAGCAGCTTCGGGACACTGAACACCGGGGAGCTGTTTTTT	CASSFGTLNTGELFF
NA	NA	TRBV24-1	TRBJ1-4	TGTGCCACCAGTGCCTTAGATGCAACTAATGAAAAACTGTTTTTT	CATSALDATNEKLFF
NA	NA	TRBV11-2	TRBJ2-6	TGTGCCAGCAGCTTAAGGGGTCGTTTGCAATCTGGGGCCAACGTCCTGACTTTC	CASSLRGRLQSGANVLTF
NA	NA	TRBV4-2	TRBJ2-2	TGTGCCAGCAGCCAAGGGAGGGACACCGGGGAGCTGTTTTTT	CASSQGRDTGELFF
NA	NA	TRBV25-1	TRBJ1-2	TGTGCCAGCAGTGATGCGGGAGGCTATGGCTACACCTTC	CASSDAGGYGYTF
NA	few	TRBV30	TRBJ2-1	TGTGCCTGGAGAATGACTAGGCACAATGAGCAGTTCTTC	CAWRMTRHNEQFF
NA	NA	TRBV7-2	TRBJ2-5	TGTGCCAGCAGCCTTCAAGAGACCCAGTACTTC	CASSLQETQYF
TRBD2	NA	TRBV9	TRBJ2-1	TGTGCCAGCAGCGGTCTAGCGGGGGGGCCATCCTACAATGAGCAGTTCTTC	CASSGLAGGPSYNEQFF
NA	NA	TRBV10-3	TRBJ1-1	TGTGCCGCCGGGCTCCGGGGCACTGAAGCTTTCTTT	CAAGLRGTEAFF
TRBD1	NA	TRBV5-1	TRBJ2-7	TGCGCCAGCAGCCAGAGGACAGGGGGTAGCTACGAGCAGTACTTC	CASSQRTGGSYEQYF
TRBD2	NA	TRBV5-4	TRBJ2-1	TGTGCCAGCAGCAGCGGGGGCCCCTACAATGAGCAGTTCTTC	CASSSGGPYNEQFF
TRBD2	NA	TRBV11-3	TRBJ2-5	TGTGCCAGCAGCTCCCGTTCCGGGAGGGCCCAGTACTTC	CASSSRSGRAQYF
NA	NA	TRBV5-1	TRBJ1-1	TGCGCCAGCAGTTTATCACGAGGGAACACTGAAGCTTTCTTT	CASSLSRGNTEAFF
TRBD1	NA	TRBV19	TRBJ1-2	TGTGCCAGTAGTGACAGGGTTGGCTACACCTTC	CASSDRVGYTF
NA	NA	TRBV6-2/TRBV6-3	TRBJ2-3	TGTGCCAGCAGTTCATACCGGGGGACAGATACGCAGTATTTT	CASSSYRGTDTQYF
NA	NA	TRBV13	TRBJ1-1	TGTGTCAGCAGCTTCGGTGGGGGGGACACTGAAGCTTTCTTT	CVSSFGGGDTEAFF
TRBD1	NA	TRBV19	TRBJ1-1	TGTGCCAGTAGTCATCGGGACAGGGGGAACACTGAAGCTTTCTTT	CASSHRDRGNTEAFF
TRBD2	NA	TRBV7-2	TRBJ2-1	TGTGCCAGCAGCTCTAGCGGGGGGGTAAGAGGCGAGCAGTTCTTC	CASSSSGGVRGEQFF
TRBD2	NA	TRBV24-1	TRBJ2-1	TGTGCCACCAGTGATTACGGGACTAAAGACAATGAGCAGTTCTTC	CATSDYGTKDNEQFF
TRBD1	NA	TRBV30	TRBJ1-1	TGTGCCTGGAGTGACTACAGGGGGCGGGACACTGAAGCTTTCTTT	CAWSDYRGRDTEAFF
TRBD2	NA	TRBV6-1	TRBJ2-1	TGTGCCAGCAGTGTACTGCCGGGACTAGCGGGACATGAGCAGTTCTTC	CASSVLPGLAGHEQFF
NA	NA	TRBV10-1	TRBJ1-1	TGCGCCAGCAGTGACGGACAGACAGACACTGAAGCTTTCTTT	CASSDGQTDTEAFF
NA	few	TRBV6-6	TRBJ1-6	TGTGCCTGCCAGACAGTTTATAATTCACCCCTCCACTTT	CACQTVYNSPLHF
NA	few	TRBV19	TRBJ1-6	TGTGCCAGTGGGACGAGGAGGGATTCACCCCTCCACTTT	CASGTRRDSPLHF
NA	NA	TRBV15	TRBJ2-2	TGTGCCACCAGCAGAGCCTTAACAGAGAACACCGGGGAGCTGTTTTTT	CATSRALTENTGELFF
NA	once	TRBV19	TRBJ2-3	TGTGCCAGTATTACTCCGGGAGTGGGTACGCAGTATTTT	CASITPGVGTQYF
NA	NA	TRBV19	TRBJ1-1	TGTGCCAGTAGTATAGTAGTAGGGGCCTTTAAGACTGAAGCTTTCTTT	CASSIVVGAFKTEAFF
NA	NA	TRBV27	TRBJ1-4	TGTGCCAGCAGTTCCTACAGGGAGACTAATGAAAAACTGTTTTTT	CASSSYRETNEKLFF
NA	NA	TRBV19	TRBJ2-7	TGTGCCAGTAGTATCGGCGGCTTTAGCTCCTACGAGCAGTACTTC	CASSIGGFSSYEQYF
NA	NA	TRBV5-1	TRBJ2-3	TGCGCCAGCAGCCGCCTCGGAGGGGTATCCACAGATACGCAGTATTTT	CASSRLGGVSTDTQYF